These 26 T cell receptor beta chains were all obtained from the same sample, sequenced in a study of radiotherapy plus CTLA-4 blockade in lung cancer. This table comes from immunoSEQ multiplex PCR, and its TCRdb copy is limited to in-frame clones, with some not included. This table holds tens of thousands of clones, 84% found once. The sample consisted of peripheral blood, taken from a patient treated with radiotherapy plus ipilimumab. The receptors derive from a human donor with non-small cell lung cancer who had stable disease on radiotherapy plus ipilimumab.

The chain links TRBV27 to TRBJ2-3; tentatively, D is TRBD2 (5 bases). There are 15 residues in the CDR3. Trimming removed 3 bases from V and 4 bases from J, with 14 bases in between. CDR1 is MNHEY and CDR2 is SMNVEV in the germline V gene (reference sequence). As DNA, the CDR3 is TGTGCCAGCAGTTTGGAGGCGAGACGGTCAGATACGCAGTATTTT. Its protein product is CASSLEARRSDTQYF.

This chain links TRBV5-1 with TRBJ2-1, with 10 bases lining up with TRBD2. This CDR3 is 15 amino acids long. V lost 2 bases and J lost 5; bases outside the gene matches: 4. Germline CDR1 and CDR2: SGHRS and YFSETQ. CDR3 DNA sequence: TGCGCCAGCAGCTTAACTAGCGGGGTCAACAATGAGCAGTTCTTC. This translates into CASSLTSGVNNEQFF.

The chain links TRBV18 to TRBJ2-7; 8 nucleotides align to TRBD1. Per the germline V gene, CDR1 is KGHSH and CDR2 is LQKENI. The CDR3 contains 15 residues. The J segment lost 2 bases and the V segment lost 3 bases, leaving 6 bases of the junction unmatched. The CDR3 sequence: CASSPDRGGTYEQYF. The CDR3 coding sequence is TGTGCCAGCTCACCCGACAGGGGAGGAACCTACGAGCAGTACTTC.

The V call is TRBV6-5, the J call TRBJ2-5, with 9 bases lining up with TRBD1. The closer fit of TRBJ2-7 to the DNA end suggests the J call may be wrong. This CDR3 spans 14 amino acids. Germline V lookup: CDR1 MNHEY, CDR2 SVGAGI. This CDR3 is CASIPDRGSYEQYF. DNA for the CDR3: TGTGCCAGCATCCCGGACAGGGGATCCTACGAGCAGTACTTC.

The genes are TRBV19 and TRBJ2-7; D assignment may be TRBD1 or TRBD2 (5 bases each). V lost 5 bases, J lost 4 bases, and 15 bases lay in between. CDR1 and CDR2 from the germline V gene are LNHDA and SQIVND (reference sequence). This CDR3 has 14 residues. The CDR3 is CASSPTGPSYEQYF. CDR3 nucleotides: TGTGCCAGTAGTCCTACGGGACCGTCATACGAGCAGTACTTC.

The chain carries TRBV21-1 and TRBJ2-2; TRBD2, the table's D call, lacks a check against the DNA. TRBV21-1 is reported as a pseudogene. The length of the CDR3 is 9 residues. The CDR3 sequence: CNEPGELFF. The CDR3 DNA is TGCAATGAGCCCGGGGAGCTGTTTTTT.

The table lists this clone with a count of one. Different DNA sequences within this sample yield the same CDR3. The V gene is TRBV27, the J gene TRBJ2-6; D remains unclear. Trimming shortened V by 3 bases and J by 2 bases, and 2 bases separated the two germline ends. Germline assignment: CDR1 MNHEY and CDR2 SMNVEV (reference sequence). This CDR3 comprises 13 residues. CDR3 sequence: CASSLTGANVLTF. In nucleotides, the CDR3 is TGTGCCAGCAGTTTGACTGGGGCCAACGTCCTGACTTTC.

On this clone itself: Other DNA variants within this sample encode the same CDR3. This chain links TRBV5-1 with TRBJ2-2; D ambiguous. Germline V lookup: CDR1 SGHRS, CDR2 YFSETQ. The CDR3 runs 13 residues. V shed 2 bases and J shed 3 bases, with 5 bases lying between them. CDR3 bases: TGCGCCAGCAGCTTAATCGACACCGGGGAGCTGTTTTTT. It is translated as CASSLIDTGELFF.

J is TRBJ2-3 and V is TRBV27, with D maybe TRBD2 (5 bases). Germline loops: CDR1 MNHEY, CDR2 SMNVEV (reference sequence). The CDR3 is made up of 12 amino acids. V was pared by 6 bases and J by 3 bases, with 7 bases between. CDR3 bases: TGTGCCAGCAGCGGGAATACAGATACGCAGTATTTT. This encodes CASSGNTDTQYF.

The V call is TRBV19, the J call TRBJ2-3; D is possibly TRBD2 (5 bases). CDR3 length: 15 residues. Trimming removed 6 bases from V and 0 bases from J, with 13 bases in between. Germline CDR1 reads LNHDA; CDR2 reads SQIVND (reference sequence). CDR3 sequence reads: CASRSGSVSTDTQYF. The CDR3 nucleotides read TGTGCCAGTAGGTCGGGATCAGTAAGCACAGATACGCAGTATTTT.

The chain has TRBV9 and TRBJ2-3, with 12 bases identical to TRBD2. J gave up 1 base and V 3 bases, and 3 bases lay outside the gene matches. Germline V gene data show CDR1 as SGDLS and CDR2 as YYNGEE. The CDR3 sequence is 16 residues long. CDR3 protein: CASSALAGGGTDTQYF. The CDR3, as DNA: TGTGCCAGCAGCGCCCTAGCGGGGGGGGGCACAGATACGCAGTATTTT.

The genes are TRBV9 and TRBJ2-7; the match to TRBD2 covers 7 bases. Losses at the gene ends were 3 bases for V and 2 bases for J; bases not matched to a gene: 11. Germline lookup yields CDR1 SGDLS and CDR2 YYNGEE. This CDR3 comprises 16 residues. The CDR3 region has the DNA TGTGCCAGCAGCGCTCCCTCAGCGGGGACCACCTACGAGCAGTACTTC. Encoded protein: CASSAPSAGTTYEQYF.

The rearrangement uses TRBV30 and TRBJ2-5; 7 bases align to TRBD2. The CDR3 runs 15 residues. From germline, CDR1 is GTSNPN and CDR2 SVGIG (reference sequence). Losses at the gene ends were 0 bases for V and 2 bases for J; bases not matched to a gene: 6. The CDR3 protein is CAWSVGGGTQETQYF. The CDR3 DNA reads as TGTGCCTGGAGTGTGGGCGGGGGTACGCAAGAGACCCAGTACTTC.

This chain uses TRBV11-2 with TRBJ2-5; a weak D match, TRBD2 (5 bases). Trimming stripped 5 bases from V and 1 base from J, with 11 bases between. Germline V CDR1 and CDR2: SGHAT, FQNNGV. The CDR3 spans 14 residues. The CDR3 here is CASSRATTQETQYF. CDR3 sequence (DNA): TGTGCCAGCAGCCGTGCGACTACCCAAGAGACCCAGTACTTC.

The rearrangement joins TRBV7-2 to TRBJ2-1, with a tentative D call TRBD1 (5 bases). Trimming took off 5 bases at V and 5 bases at J, with 13 bases between the two ends. Germline CDR1 is SGHTA and CDR2 is FQGNSA. The CDR3 is 14 residues long. This chain's CDR3 is CASSKKDKHNEQFF. CDR3 in DNA: TGTGCCAGCAGCAAAAAGGACAAACACAATGAGCAGTTCTTC.

CDR3 nucleotides: TGTGCCAGTGATAGTGCACAGCAGATCAATCAGCCCCAGCATTTT. Protein: CASDSAQQINQPQHF. This rearrangement joins TRBV19 to TRBJ1-5; D unresolved. V was trimmed by 8 bases and J by 3 bases, leaving 17 bases between them. CDR1 and CDR2 from the germline V gene are LNHDA and SQIVND (reference sequence). This CDR3 is built from 15 residues.

The V call is TRBV5-4, the J call TRBJ2-7; 9 bases match TRBD1. Germline V gives CDR1 SGHNT, CDR2 YYREEE (reference sequence). Losses at the gene ends were 3 bases for V and 7 bases for J; bases not matched to a gene: 8. CDR3 length: 14 amino acids. As DNA, the CDR3 is TGTGCCAGCAGCTCCCGACAGGGGGTCGGTGAGCAGTACTTC. Its protein product is CASSSRQGVGEQYF. The full variable domain, completed using reference TRBV5-4 and TRBJ2-7, is ETGVTQSPTHLIKTRGQQVTLRCSSQSGHNTVSWYQQALGQGPQFIFQYYREEENGRGNFPPRFSGLQFPNYSSELNVNALELDDSALYLCASSSRQGVGEQYFGPGTRLTVT.

This sequence joins TRBV10-1 and TRBJ2-7, with TRBD2 matching 10 bases. Germline V lookup: CDR1 WNHNN, CDR2 SYGVQD (reference sequence). This CDR3 contains 15 residues. The trim removed 3 bases at V and 0 bases at J, leaving 2 bases unmatched. CDR3 region: CASSDLAGASYEQYF. DNA for the CDR3: TGCGCCAGCAGTGATCTAGCGGGGGCCTCCTACGAGCAGTACTTC.

J is TRBJ2-4 and V is TRBV28; weak D call: TRBD2 (6 bases). The V gene lost 5 bases and the J gene lost 6 bases, with 11 bases spanning the gap. CDR1 is MDHEN and CDR2 is SYDVKM in the germline V gene. CDR3 size: 13 residues. The CDR3 sequence: CASSPPGVNIQYF. The CDR3 nucleotides read TGTGCCAGCAGTCCCCCGGGGGTAAACATTCAGTACTTC.

The chain recombines TRBV5-4 with TRBJ2-5, with a weak D call TRBD1 (5 bases). The CDR3 runs to 16 residues. Trimming pared 0 bases from V and 5 bases from J, leaving 17 bases between. Germline CDR1 reads SGHNT; CDR2 reads YYREEE (reference sequence). The CDR3 region has the DNA TGTGCCAGCAGCTTGGAAGGGGCACTGGCTTGGGAGACCCAGTACTTC. Translated: CASSLEGALAWETQYF.

This rearrangement joins TRBV11-2 to TRBJ1-1; D is possibly TRBD1 (5 bases). In germline, CDR1 is SGHAT, CDR2 FQNNGV. The CDR3 is 13 residues long. With 3 bases removed from V and 3 bases from J, the gap between germline ends came to 8 bases. This chain's CDR3 is CASSFKGYTEAFF. In nucleotides, the CDR3 is TGTGCCAGCAGCTTCAAGGGGTACACTGAAGCTTTCTTT.

This clone was counted a few times. The chain combines TRBV6-1 with TRBJ1-2; D gene ambiguous. The CDR3 length is 12 residues. Per the germline V gene, CDR1 is MNHNS and CDR2 is SASEGT. CDR3 amino acids: CASRETNYGYTF. In DNA, the CDR3 is TGTGCTTCGAGAGAGACTAACTATGGCTACACCTTC.

The chain is built from TRBV9 and TRBJ2-3; D is possibly TRBD2 (5 bases). The CDR3 covers 14 residues. CDR1 is SGDLS and CDR2 is YYNGEE in the germline V gene. Between the trimmed V and J ends, which lost 2 bases and 2 bases, there was a span of 9 bases. The CDR3 here is CASSVTGDTDTQYF. In nucleotides, the CDR3 is TGTGCCAGCAGCGTGACCGGGGACACAGATACGCAGTATTTT. The full variable domain, in which reference TRBV9 and TRBJ2-3 provide the parts outside the CDR3, is DSGVTQTPKHLITATGQRVTLRCSPRSGDLSVYWYQQSLDQGLQFLIQYYNGEERAKGNILERFSAQQFPDLHSELNLSSLELGDSALYFCASSVTGDTDTQYFGPGTRLTVL.

This clone was observed a few times. This chain connects TRBV30 to TRBJ1-6; no clear D gene. The CDR3 runs 12 residues. Trimming stripped 5 bases from V and 5 bases from J, with 7 bases between. CDR1 and CDR2 from the germline V gene are GTSNPN and SVGIG (reference sequence). As DNA, the CDR3 is TGTGCCTGGCGTCAGGATAATTCACCCCTCCACTTT. This encodes CAWRQDNSPLHF.

The chain carries TRBV19 and TRBJ2-1, with 9 bases aligning to TRBD2. After removal of 6 bases from V and 7 bases from J, the junction contained 7 bases not matched to a gene. The CDR3 has 14 residues. CDR1 and CDR2 from the germline V gene are LNHDA and SQIVND (reference sequence). The CDR3 spells CASSLSGSWNEQFF. DNA for the CDR3: TGTGCCAGTAGCCTTAGCGGGAGCTGGAATGAGCAGTTCTTC.

The chain joins TRBV7-2 to TRBJ2-7; 8 nucleotides agree with TRBD2. This CDR3 region has 15 residues. V lost 5 bases, J lost 5 bases, and 11 bases stayed unmatched. Germline assignment: CDR1 SGHTA and CDR2 FQGNSA. The CDR3 coding sequence is TGTGCCAGCAGCGCGGTGTCGGGGGGGGCCGACGAGCAGTACTTC. This sequence encodes CASSAVSGGADEQYF.